Below are 26 T cell receptor beta chains sequenced from a single sample in a study of CD8 T cells in ankylosing spondylitis. TCRdb used MiXCR to reprocess the 5' RACE reads, holding one entry per CDR3 protein. The sample shows some 42,000 distinct CDR3 sequences, 2.5% to 3.5% of them seen only once. Sequences were obtained from blood, either unsorted or a sorted T cell fraction (not recorded which). Receptors were obtained from a male donor with ankylosing spondylitis or in good health (not recorded which).

The chain couples TRBV9 to TRBJ2-7; TRBD2 aligns across 7 bases. Losses at the gene ends were 0 bases for V and 2 bases for J; bases not matched to a gene: 8. The germline V gene has CDR1 SGDLS and CDR2 YYNGEE. The CDR3 spans 16 residues. CDR3 region: CASSVAASGSPYEQYF. The CDR3 bases are TGTGCCAGCAGCGTAGCCGCTAGCGGAAGTCCCTACGAGCAGTACTTC.

This clonotype has at least ten counts. The gene calls are TRBV9 and TRBJ1-2, with 10 bases that match TRBD1. The V gene end was trimmed by 1 base and the J gene end by 3 bases; junction bases not matched to a gene: 3. Per the germline V gene, CDR1 is SGDLS and CDR2 is YYNGEE. The CDR3 has 15 amino acids. CDR3 sequence (DNA): TGTGCCAGCAGCGTAAGGACAGGGGGTGACTATGGCTACACCTTC. Translation gives CASSVRTGGDYGYTF.

This clonotype was seen at least ten times. The rearrangement joins TRBV9 to TRBJ1-6; 7 bases are shared with TRBD1. CDR1 is SGDLS and CDR2 is YYNGEE in the germline V gene. The length of the CDR3 is 15 residues. Germline trimming cut 3 bases from V and 7 bases from J; bases unmatched to any gene: 7. CDR3 nucleotides: TGTGCCAGCAGCGAGTGGGACAGTCCGAATTCACCCCTCCACTTT. Residues: CASSEWDSPNSPLHF.

This clonotype was observed many times. The chain carries TRBV9 and TRBJ2-1, with a weak D call TRBD1 (6 bases). This CDR3 contains 13 residues. Trimming shortened V by 6 bases and J by 4 bases, and 11 bases separated the two germline ends. Germline assignment: CDR1 SGDLS and CDR2 YYNGEE. CDR3 protein: CASNRDNYNEQFF. CDR3 in DNA: TGTGCCAGCAACCGGGACAATTACAATGAGCAGTTCTTC.

This clonotype was seen at least ten times. The chain has TRBV9 and TRBJ2-7, with TRBD1 matching 7 bases. This CDR3 is built from 15 residues. Germline V gives CDR1 SGDLS, CDR2 YYNGEE. The V gene end was trimmed by 4 bases and the J gene end by 2 bases; junction bases not matched to a gene: 9. CDR3 protein: CASSLGTVTTYEQYF. The CDR3 DNA follows: TGTGCCAGCAGCCTTGGGACAGTGACTACCTACGAGCAGTACTTC.

This clonotype was seen at least ten times. V is TRBV9 and J is TRBJ2-4; 8 bases match TRBD2. The V segment lost 4 bases and the J segment 8 bases; nucleotides outside the gene matches: 8. CDR1 is SGDLS and CDR2 is YYNGEE in the germline V gene. This CDR3 has 14 amino acids. As DNA, the CDR3 is TGTGCCAGCAGCCCGGGACTAGGTAGGGACATTCAGTACTTC. Its translation: CASSPGLGRDIQYF.

This clonotype was seen many times. The chain couples TRBV9 to TRBJ2-3, with 7 bases lining up with TRBD1. The CDR3 is 14 amino acids. V shed 3 bases and J 6 bases; nucleotides not matched to a gene: 7. Germline V gene lookup returns CDR1 SGDLS and CDR2 YYNGEE. CDR3 DNA sequence: TGTGCCAGCAGCGGTCACAGGGGCAGCGATACGCAGTATTTT. Translation gives CASSGHRGSDTQYF.

This clonotype was observed many times. The rearrangement links TRBV9 to TRBJ2-4; a possible D gene is TRBD1 (5 bases). The CDR3 has 13 amino acids. Trimming shortened V by 4 bases and J by 3 bases, and 8 bases separated the two germline ends. Germline V gives CDR1 SGDLS, CDR2 YYNGEE. The CDR3 is CASSSGLKNIQYF. Here the CDR3 DNA reads TGTGCCAGCAGCTCAGGGCTCAAAAACATTCAGTACTTC.

This clonotype has a count of ten or more. The chain uses TRBV9 and TRBJ2-7; 11 bases line up with TRBD2. This CDR3 region has 18 residues. The germline V gene has CDR1 SGDLS and CDR2 YYNGEE. V shed 5 bases and J 5 bases; nucleotides not matched to a gene: 18. The DNA for the CDR3 is TGTGCCAGCAGTCAATTTTCCGGGGGGACTAGCGGTTTTAACGAGCAGTACTTC. Translating it yields CASSQFSGGTSGFNEQYF.

This clonotype has only a few counts. The chain is built from TRBV9 and TRBJ2-1, with TRBD1 matching 7 bases. From germline, CDR1 is SGDLS and CDR2 YYNGEE. This CDR3 is 15 amino acids long. V was clipped by 0 bases and J by 6 bases; unmatched bases: 6. The CDR3 region has the DNA TGTGCCAGCAGCGTAGAAGTGACAGGGACCAATGAGCAGTTCTTC. It yields the protein CASSVEVTGTNEQFF. Full variable domain (remainder filled in from reference TRBV9 and TRBJ2-1): DSGVTQTPKHLITATGQRVTLRCSPRSGDLSVYWYQQSLDQGLQFLIQYYNGEERAKGNILERFSAQQFPDLHSELNLSSLELGDSALYFCASSVEVTGTNEQFFGPGTRLTVL.

In this sample, this clonotype turned up many times. The chain links TRBV9 to TRBJ2-1; weak D call: TRBD1 (6 bases). CDR1 is SGDLS, CDR2 YYNGEE, per germline. The CDR3 is 13 amino acids. The V and J ends lost 1 base and 5 bases respectively, with 7 bases between them. The CDR3 region is CASSVTGHNEQFF. As DNA, the CDR3 is TGTGCCAGCAGCGTAACAGGGCACAATGAGCAGTTCTTC. The whole variable domain, filled in from reference TRBV9 and TRBJ2-1, reads DSGVTQTPKHLITATGQRVTLRCSPRSGDLSVYWYQQSLDQGLQFLIQYYNGEERAKGNILERFSAQQFPDLHSELNLSSLELGDSALYFCASSVTGHNEQFFGPGTRLTVL.

This clonotype has at least ten counts. The chain couples TRBV9 to TRBJ2-3; 13 bases match TRBD2. CDR1 SGDLS and CDR2 YYNGEE come from the germline V gene. The V gene end was trimmed by 2 bases and the J gene end by 4 bases; junction bases not matched to a gene: 7. The CDR3 has 17 residues. The CDR3 region is CASSVPGLAGVADTQYF. CDR3 bases: TGTGCCAGCAGCGTCCCCGGACTAGCGGGAGTGGCAGATACGCAGTATTTT.

This clonotype has ten or more counts. The CDR3 nucleotides are TGTGCCAGCAGCGTCCCAGGGGGAGGCTACACCTTC. It is translated as CASSVPGGGYTF. V and J are TRBV9 and TRBJ1-2; 7 bases match TRBD1. Germline loops: CDR1 SGDLS, CDR2 YYNGEE. The V and J ends lost 2 bases and 8 bases, in that order; junction bases with no gene match: 3. The CDR3 consists of 12 residues.

This clonotype was observed at least ten times. The chain employs TRBV9 and TRBJ2-3; no clear D gene. V was trimmed by 0 bases and J by 6 bases, leaving 11 bases between them. Germline V gene sequence: CDR1 SGDLS, CDR2 YYNGEE. The CDR3 is made up of 14 amino acids. The CDR3 region has the DNA TGTGCCAGCAGCGTAGATTTGAGTGGGGATACGCAGTATTTT. It encodes CASSVDLSGDTQYF.

This clonotype was observed many times. V is TRBV9 and J is TRBJ2-3, with 12 bases aligning to TRBD2. The germline CDR1 and CDR2 sequences are SGDLS and YYNGEE. This CDR3 has 15 amino acids. The V and J ends lost 3 bases and 5 bases, in that order; junction bases with no gene match: 4. CDR3 sequence (DNA): TGTGCCAGCAGCGCCTCTAGCGGGAGGGGAGATACGCAGTATTTT. Protein product: CASSASSGRGDTQYF.

This clonotype appeared many times. The chain joins TRBV9 to TRBJ2-1, with TRBD2 matching 14 bases. The V gene end was trimmed by 2 bases and the J gene end by 10 bases; junction bases not matched to a gene: 8. Germline V gene lookup returns CDR1 SGDLS and CDR2 YYNGEE. This CDR3 contains 16 residues. This chain's CDR3 is CASSVTGTSGSREQFF. DNA of the CDR3: TGTGCCAGCAGCGTCACCGGGACTAGCGGGAGCCGGGAGCAGTTCTTC.

There are many counts of this clonotype. The rearrangement uses TRBV9 and TRBJ2-7; D might be TRBD1 (6 bases). The length of the CDR3 is 16 residues. V lost 4 bases, J lost 2 bases, and 19 bases lay in between. Germline CDR1 reads SGDLS; CDR2 reads YYNGEE. The CDR3 nucleotides read TGTGCCAGCAGCCCATATGGAGCAGGGGCGGCCTACGAGCAGTACTTC. Its protein product is CASSPYGAGAAYEQYF.

The chain combines TRBV9 with TRBJ2-7; the match to TRBD2 covers 13 bases. V gave up 4 bases and J gave up 3 bases; unmatched junction bases: 10. The germline V gene has CDR1 SGDLS and CDR2 YYNGEE. The length of the CDR3 is 17 residues. The CDR3 DNA reads TGTGCCAGCAGCCCCGGACTAGCGGGAGAAGAGTACTACGAGCAGTACTTC. Its translation is CASSPGLAGEEYYEQYF.

This clonotype was recorded many times. The chain has TRBV9 and TRBJ2-6; D is undetermined. CDR1 and CDR2 (germline): SGDLS, YYNGEE. This CDR3 has 15 amino acids. The V end lost 0 bases, the J end lost 0 bases, and 4 bases lay between the germline ends. CDR3 in amino acids: CASSVETSGANVLTF. The CDR3 DNA reads as TGTGCCAGCAGCGTAGAGACCTCTGGGGCCAACGTCCTGACTTTC.

The table lists this clonotype with many counts. In DNA, the CDR3 is TGTGCCAGCAGCGTAGAAATGGCCGCGGGGGAGACCCAGTACTTC. It yields the protein CASSVEMAAGETQYF. This chain links TRBV9 with TRBJ2-5, with D possibly TRBD2 on 6 matching bases. V was trimmed by 0 bases and J by 5 bases, leaving 14 bases between them. Per the germline V gene, CDR1 is SGDLS and CDR2 is YYNGEE. CDR3 length: 15 amino acids.

The table lists this clonotype with many counts. The rearrangement joins TRBV9 to TRBJ1-2, with 9 bases identical to TRBD1. Losses at the gene ends were 0 bases for V and 4 bases for J; bases not matched to a gene: 7. The CDR3 is 16 residues long. CDR1 is SGDLS and CDR2 is YYNGEE in the germline V gene. CDR3 sequence: CASSVAGQGFGYGYTF. DNA of the CDR3: TGTGCCAGCAGCGTAGCGGGACAGGGCTTTGGCTATGGCTACACCTTC. The full variable domain, its missing parts supplied by reference TRBV9 and TRBJ1-2, is DSGVTQTPKHLITATGQRVTLRCSPRSGDLSVYWYQQSLDQGLQFLIQYYNGEERAKGNILERFSAQQFPDLHSELNLSSLELGDSALYFCASSVAGQGFGYGYTFGSGTRLTVV.

In its sample, this clonotype was seen many times. The chain has TRBV9 and TRBJ1-2; TRBD1 matches at 8 bases. CDR3 length: 15 residues. The V gene end was trimmed by 0 bases and the J gene end by 8 bases; junction bases not matched to a gene: 9. Per the germline V gene, CDR1 is SGDLS and CDR2 is YYNGEE. The CDR3 coding sequence is TGTGCCAGCAGCGTAGCCGGGACAGGAATAAGCGGCTACACCTTC. It codes for CASSVAGTGISGYTF.

This clonotype has a count of ten or more. V is TRBV9 and J is TRBJ2-1; D not resolved. The CDR3 contains 16 residues. With 0 bases removed from V and 0 bases from J, the gap between germline ends came to 10 bases. CDR1 and CDR2 (germline): SGDLS, YYNGEE. CDR3 residues: CASSVGVGSSYNEQFF. The CDR3 nucleotides are TGTGCCAGCAGCGTAGGTGTGGGAAGCTCCTACAATGAGCAGTTCTTC.

There are many counts of this clonotype. This rearrangement joins TRBV9 to TRBJ2-3; tentatively, D is TRBD2 (5 bases). Trimming shortened V by 3 bases and J by 0 bases, and 14 bases separated the two germline ends. Looked up from germline, CDR1 is SGDLS and CDR2 is YYNGEE. This CDR3 comprises 16 residues. The CDR3 reads CASSGMDFSSTDTQYF. The CDR3 DNA reads as TGTGCCAGCAGCGGGATGGACTTCTCCAGCACAGATACGCAGTATTTT. The full variable domain, in which reference TRBV9 and TRBJ2-3 provide the parts outside the CDR3, is DSGVTQTPKHLITATGQRVTLRCSPRSGDLSVYWYQQSLDQGLQFLIQYYNGEERAKGNILERFSAQQFPDLHSELNLSSLELGDSALYFCASSGMDFSSTDTQYFGPGTRLTVL.

This clonotype was observed at least ten times. The chain recombines TRBV9 with TRBJ2-5, with D tentatively TRBD1 (6 bases). Trimming removed 0 bases from V and 2 bases from J, with 11 bases in between. CDR1 and CDR2 (germline): SGDLS, YYNGEE. This CDR3 spans 15 amino acids. The CDR3 DNA sequence: TGTGCCAGCAGCGTAGCGGCAGGGGCTCAAGAGACCCAGTACTTC. It codes for CASSVAAGAQETQYF.

The sample holds many counts of this clonotype. The chain uses TRBV9 and TRBJ2-7, with D possibly being TRBD1 or TRBD2 (5 bases each). There are 14 residues in the CDR3. V was pared by 4 bases and J by 7 bases, with 18 bases between. Looked up from germline, CDR1 is SGDLS and CDR2 is YYNGEE. The CDR3 spells CASSPGTGKEEQYF. DNA for the CDR3: TGTGCCAGCAGCCCGGGGACCGGTAAGGAGGAGCAGTACTTC.